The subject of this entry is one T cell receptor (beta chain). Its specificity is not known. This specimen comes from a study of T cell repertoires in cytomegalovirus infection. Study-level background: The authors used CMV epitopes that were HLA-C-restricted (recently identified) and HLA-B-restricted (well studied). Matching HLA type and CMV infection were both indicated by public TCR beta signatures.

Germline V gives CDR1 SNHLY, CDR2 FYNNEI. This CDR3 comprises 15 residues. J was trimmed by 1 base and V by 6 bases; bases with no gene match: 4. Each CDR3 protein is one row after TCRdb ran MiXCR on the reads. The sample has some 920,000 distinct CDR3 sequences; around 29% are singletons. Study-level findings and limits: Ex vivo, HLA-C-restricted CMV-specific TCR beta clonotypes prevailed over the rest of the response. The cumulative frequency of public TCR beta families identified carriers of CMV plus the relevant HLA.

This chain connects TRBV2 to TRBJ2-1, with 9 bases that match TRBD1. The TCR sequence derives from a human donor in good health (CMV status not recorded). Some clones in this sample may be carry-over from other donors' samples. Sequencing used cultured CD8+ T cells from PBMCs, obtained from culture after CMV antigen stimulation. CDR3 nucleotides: TGTGCCAGCAGGAAGGACAGGGGATCCTACAATGAGCAGTTCTTC. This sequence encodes CASRKDRGSYNEQFF.